Sequencing of this TCR beta chain was carried out in a study of blood T cell repertoires in COVID-19. Across the whole study: The samples span acute and convalescent COVID-19 from the United States, Italy and Spain. PBMCs, B-cell-depleted T cells, or T cells were the source of the cDNA or gDNA that made up the material.

Per the original data handling: Using reference gene primer amplification, nucleated cell counts were estimated. The repertoire was sequenced with immunoSEQ multiplex PCR; TCRdb's copy has only in-frame clones and lacks some. The V and J calls and clone size were taken over from that table, and D and trimming were inferred from the DNA. The sample shows roughly 41,000 clones, 85% to 90% of them seen only once. Germline-derived CDR1 and CDR2 are SGHRS and YFSETQ. The CDR3 runs to 14 residues. The V gene end was trimmed by 3 bases and the J gene end by 7 bases; junction bases not matched to a gene: 3. This clonotype was sampled from a human donor in a cohort sampled during active COVID-19. Sequencing input: peripheral blood. The V gene is TRBV5-1, the J gene TRBJ2-2, with 10 bases aligning to TRBD2. The CDR3 is CASSWTSGGGELFF. The CDR3 DNA is TGCGCCAGCAGCTGGACTAGCGGCGGCGGGGAGCTGTTTTTT.